The 8 T cell receptor beta chains below all came from one sample that was sequenced in a study of blood T cell repertoires in COVID-19. Generated by immunoSEQ multiplex PCR, the TCRdb table keeps only in-frame clones and is missing some. Among over 600,000 clones, approximately 90% were seen once, and the ten largest hold over 0.2%. Sequences were obtained from peripheral blood. These receptors were collected from a woman aged 18-30 years with acute or convalescent COVID-19.

The chain combines TRBV14 with TRBJ1-4; TRBD1 agrees at 8 bases. The CDR3 loop spans 15 amino acids. Trimming cost V 3 bases and J 4 bases; bases outside gene matches: 4. Germline V gene sequence: CDR1 SGHDN, CDR2 FVKESK. The CDR3 bases are TGTGCCAGCAGCCATGGGACAGGCCTTAATGAAAAACTGTTTTTT. It codes for CASSHGTGLNEKLFF.

This clone was counted between two and nine times. This rearrangement joins TRBV12-5 to TRBJ1-2; 8 bases are shared with TRBD1. V lost 6 bases and J lost 1; bases outside the gene matches: 16. The CDR3 sequence is 18 residues long. Germline CDR1 is LGHNT and CDR2 is FRNRAP. The CDR3 coding sequence is TGTGCTAGTGGCTTAATGACCCGGACAGGGATGATTAACTATGGCTACACCTTC. It is translated as CASGLMTRTGMINYGYTF.

This chain connects TRBV6-4 to TRBJ2-2; TRBD2 is a possible D gene (7 bases). Deletions cut 0 bases from V and 4 bases from J, with 9 bases between. The germline CDR1 and CDR2 sequences are MRHNA and SNTAGT. The CDR3 runs to 15 residues. CDR3 protein: CASSDSRGGTGELFF. CDR3 sequence (DNA): TGTGCCAGCAGTGACTCGAGGGGGGGCACCGGGGAGCTGTTTTTT.

This clone occurred once. The rearrangement uses TRBV2 and TRBJ2-5; 10 bases fit TRBD1. CDR1 is SNHLY and CDR2 is FYNNEI in the germline V gene. The CDR3 is 13 amino acids. With V trimmed by 11 bases and J by 6 bases, 9 bases remained unmatched. The CDR3, as DNA: TGTGCCCCTGTCCGGGACAGGGGAAAGACCCAGTACTTC. Encoded protein: CAPVRDRGKTQYF.

The gene calls are TRBV19 and TRBJ2-1; D may be TRBD2 (5 bases). This CDR3 comprises 12 residues. The V end was cut by 3 bases, the J end by 8 bases, with 8 bases between. CDR1 LNHDA and CDR2 SQIVND come from the germline V gene (reference sequence). The CDR3 region is CASSIGADEQFF. CDR3 nucleotide sequence: TGTGCCAGTAGTATTGGAGCGGATGAGCAGTTCTTC.

This sequence joins TRBV27 and TRBJ2-2, with TRBD2 as a possible D gene (5 bases). The CDR3 has 15 amino acids. V shed 4 bases and J shed 8 bases, with 17 bases lying between them. Germline values: CDR1 MNHEY, CDR2 SMNVEV (reference sequence). The CDR3 DNA follows: TGTGCCAGCAGTTCGCACCTCGCCGGGATTGGGGAGCTGTTTTTT. It encodes CASSSHLAGIGELFF.

The chain has TRBV4-3 and TRBJ1-6; a possible D gene is TRBD1 (5 bases). The CDR3 length is 14 residues. V lost 0 bases and J lost 10, with 10 bases in between. Germline CDR1 is LGHNA and CDR2 is YSLEER. The CDR3 spells CASSQDPRASPLHF. As DNA, the CDR3 is TGCGCCAGCAGCCAAGATCCCAGGGCCTCACCCCTCCACTTT.

The rearrangement links TRBV5-4 to TRBJ2-1; 8 positions match TRBD1. From germline, CDR1 is SGHNT and CDR2 YYREEE (reference sequence). This CDR3 comprises 16 residues. The V segment lost 4 bases and the J segment 4 bases; nucleotides outside the gene matches: 10. CDR3 loop: CASSPRQGTTYNEQFF. As DNA, the CDR3 is TGTGCCAGCAGCCCTCGACAGGGGACGACTTACAATGAGCAGTTCTTC.